One TCR beta chain is described in this entry. This sample stems from a study of blood T cell repertoires in COVID-19. Across the study: Sources were T cells, B-cell-depleted T cells, or PBMCs; the material itself was cDNA or gDNA.

Libraries were prepared by immunoSEQ multiplex PCR; TCRdb keeps only in-frame clonotypes and omits some of them. The table lists 100,000 to 110,000 clones, roughly 85% of them singletons. This CDR3 comprises 14 residues. Germline CDR1 and CDR2: SEHNR and FQNEAQ (reference sequence). The V and J ends lost 5 bases and 6 bases respectively, with 16 bases between them. The sample was peripheral blood. The origin of this receptor is an older man with active or convalescent COVID-19. The genes are TRBV7-9 and TRBJ1-2; perhaps TRBD1 as D (5 bases). CDR3 region: CASSLNEGGDGYTF. The CDR3 nucleotides read TGTGCCAGCAGCCTCAACGAGGGAGGGGATGGCTACACCTTC.